This TCR beta chain was captured by sequencing in a study of T cell repertoires in cytomegalovirus infection. Study details: CMV epitopes, recently identified HLA-C-restricted and well-studied HLA-B-restricted, were used.

Findings of the study overall: Totalled public TCR beta family frequency picked out people who carried CMV plus the relevant HLA. Within the response measured ex vivo, HLA-C-restricted CMV-specific TCR beta clonotypes were dominant.

A word on this clonotype: Its cognate antigen is unknown.

Unmatched junction bases numbered 7, after V lost 8 bases and J lost 5 bases. CDR3 length: 14 residues. TCRdb re-called the reads through MiXCR, storing one row per CDR3 protein. Among hundreds of thousands of distinct CDR3 sequences, about 42% were seen once, and the ten largest hold around 45%. The starting material was cultured PBMCs, obtained from culture after CMV antigen stimulation. V usage is TRBV12-3 or TRBV12-4 and J usage is TRBJ2-2; 8 positions match TRBD1. The TCR sequence derives from a human donor in good health (CMV status not recorded). Some clones in this sample may be carry-over from other donors' samples. The CDR3 loop is CASGYRGRTGELFF. As DNA, the CDR3 is TGTGCCAGCGGCTACAGGGGGAGGACCGGGGAGCTGTTTTTT.